One and the same sample provided the 12 T cell receptor beta chains below, sequenced in a study of control samples from healthy donors and cancer patients. The assay was immunoSEQ multiplex PCR, and TCRdb's table has in-frame clones only and misses some. Of tens of thousands of clones detected, 65% to 90% appear once; the ten largest clones hold approximately 5%. The material sequenced was blood. These receptors were collected from a man aged 40-49 years in good health.

The chain couples TRBV6-5 to TRBJ2-7; D is perhaps TRBD1 (5 bases). Germline V gives CDR1 MNHEY, CDR2 SVGAGI. The CDR3 extends over 13 amino acids. Between the trimmed V and J ends, which lost 6 bases and 2 bases, there was a span of 11 bases. CDR3 amino acids: CASRKTGTYEQYF. The CDR3 DNA reads TGTGCCAGCAGGAAAACAGGAACCTACGAGCAGTACTTC.

V gene TRBV4-1 combines with J gene TRBJ1-2, with D possibly being TRBD1 (5 bases). The CDR3 consists of 14 residues. V gave up 1 base and J gave up 4 bases, with 10 bases separating them. CDR1 MGHRA and CDR2 YSYEKL come from the germline V gene. In DNA form, the CDR3 reads TGCGCCAGCAGCCAAGTGAACAGGCCCTATGGCTACACCTTC. Translation: CASSQVNRPYGYTF.

The rearrangement uses TRBV4-2 and TRBJ2-5; weak D call: TRBD2 (6 bases). This CDR3 region has 17 residues. Germline assignment: CDR1 LGHNA and CDR2 YNFKEQ. With 1 base removed from V and 5 bases from J, the gap between germline ends came to 20 bases. CDR3 region: CASSQGRAGSGYETQYF. The CDR3 DNA is TGTGCCAGCAGCCAAGGGCGCGCGGGAAGCGGTTACGAGACCCAGTACTTC.

The J gene is TRBJ1-1, the V gene TRBV2, with D possibly TRBD1 on 5 matching bases. Germline CDR1 SNHLY, CDR2 FYNNEI. The CDR3 consists of 14 residues. Trimming left V 3 bases short and J 0 bases short, with 8 bases between. CDR3: CASSETGLNTEAFF. The CDR3 DNA follows: TGTGCCAGCAGTGAGACGGGGCTGAACACTGAAGCTTTCTTT.

The chain employs TRBV28 and TRBJ1-5; D gene ambiguous. V shed 2 bases and J shed 0 bases, with 8 bases lying between them. The V gene's germline CDR1 is MDHEN and CDR2 SYDVKM. The CDR3 runs to 15 residues. The CDR3 protein is CASSLSSYSNQPQHF. The CDR3 region has the DNA TGTGCCAGCAGTTTAAGCTCCTATAGCAATCAGCCCCAGCATTTT.

The chain has TRBV21-1 and TRBJ1-4; TRBD1 is taken as the D call from the table, unchecked against the DNA. TRBV21-1 is given as a pseudogene. The CDR3 sequence is 21 residues long. CDR3 sequence (DNA): TGTGCCAGCAGCATCACACTATTCCGGGACAGGGGGTTTTCAGAAGATGAAAAACTGTTTTTT. This sequence encodes CASSITLFRDRGFSEDEKLFF.

The J gene is TRBJ2-7, the V gene TRBV19, with 12 bases fitting TRBD1. There are 16 residues in the CDR3. Germline V gives CDR1 LNHDA, CDR2 SQIVND (reference sequence). V lost 2 bases to trimming and J lost 4 bases; unmatched junction nucleotides: 6. CDR3 sequence reads: CASSITGTGGLYEQYF. The CDR3 nucleotides read TGTGCCAGTAGTATAACCGGGACAGGGGGCTTGTACGAGCAGTACTTC.

This clone has a single count. The chain recombines TRBV12-3 or TRBV12-4 with TRBJ2-3, with D unresolved. This CDR3 spans 13 amino acids. V lost 5 bases to trimming and J lost 3 bases, with 9 bases between them. The CDR3 is CASSPSLTDTQYF. Here the CDR3 DNA reads TGTGCCAGCAGTCCGAGTCTAACAGATACGCAGTATTTT.

The chain has TRBV9 and TRBJ2-1, with 9 bases identical to TRBD1. V gave up 3 bases and J gave up 7 bases; unmatched junction bases: 2. This CDR3 contains 13 residues. Germline CDR1 is SGDLS and CDR2 is YYNGEE. CDR3 sequence (DNA): TGTGCCAGCAGCGAACAGGGGGCAAATGAGCAGTTCTTC. Its protein is CASSEQGANEQFF.

The chain has TRBV13 and TRBJ2-1; 10 bases align to TRBD2. Germline CDR1 reads PRHDT; CDR2 reads FYEKMQ (reference sequence). The V segment lost 5 bases and the J segment 4 bases; nucleotides outside the gene matches: 8. The CDR3 length is 16 residues. The DNA of the CDR3 is TGTGCCAGCAGCGATAATAGCGGGAGGAAGTACAATGAGCAGTTCTTC. Its protein product is CASSDNSGRKYNEQFF.

The rearrangement joins TRBV9 to TRBJ2-7; D is tentatively TRBD1 or TRBD2 (5 bases each). The CDR3 is 18 amino acids. Germline lookup yields CDR1 SGDLS and CDR2 YYNGEE. The V end was cut by 4 bases, the J end by 7 bases, with 30 bases between. The CDR3 DNA sequence: TGTGCCAGCAGCCCCCCAGGTCTGGGGGACGGAGCCCCTTGGGAGCAGTACTTC. Translating it yields CASSPPGLGDGAPWEQYF.

The V gene is TRBV18, the J gene TRBJ1-5; tentative D call: TRBD1 (5 bases). This CDR3 has 14 residues. The V gene lost 3 bases and the J gene lost 7 bases, with 13 bases spanning the gap. The germline gives CDR1 KGHSH, CDR2 LQKENI. The CDR3 region is CASSPEEGRQPQHF. CDR3 coding DNA: TGTGCCAGCTCACCGGAGGAGGGGCGGCAGCCCCAGCATTTT.